This TCR beta chain was sequenced in a study of vaccination effects on CD4 cells after COVID-19. Study-wide background: Post-vaccine sampling occurred a median 72 days after the second dose.

A note on this clone: Its cognate antigen is unknown.

Expansion with viral peptide pools was applied to antigen-specific CD4+ T cells by the ViraFEST assay prior to sequencing. Upon completion of more than eight days in culture, CD4+ T cells were isolated. Each person got two doses of an mRNA SARS-CoV-2 vaccine, BNT162b2 or mRNA-1273. Half the medium was swapped for IL-2 medium on days 3 and 7. V dropped 3 bases and J dropped 6; count of bases not matched to a gene: 6. Germline assignment: CDR1 MDHEN and CDR2 SYDVKM. This CDR3 has 15 residues. Profiling relied on immunoSEQ multiplex PCR, and the TCRdb table lists in-frame clones only, not all of them. The profile covers over 60,000 clones, with about 67% appearing a single time and 1.5% to 1.9% taken by the ten largest.

This clonotype was obtained from a human donor who received a COVID-19 vaccine. J is TRBJ1-5 and V is TRBV28; TRBD1 aligns across 9 bases. This sample comprised CD4+ T cells from PBMCs cultured with HCoV-229E spike peptides, obtained after COVID-19 vaccination. The CDR3 region has the DNA TGTGCCAGCAGTTTTCGGGACAGGGATGTTCAGCCCCAGCATTTT. This sequence encodes CASSFRDRDVQPQHF. Looking up the rest from reference TRBV28 and TRBJ1-5 gives the full variable domain: DVKVTQSSRYLVKRTGEKVFLECVQDMDHENMFWYRQDPGLGLRLIYFSYDVKMKEKGDIPEGYSVSREKKERFSLILESASTNQTSMYLCASSFRDRDVQPQHFGDGTRLSIL.